A selection of T cell receptor beta chains follows, all from one sample in a study of OX40 agonist ivuxolimab in advanced cancers. Data came from immunoSEQ multiplex PCR; TCRdb stores just in-frame clones and leaves some out. The table lists 78,000 or so clones, roughly 86% of them singletons. This specimen consisted of CD4+ or CD8+ T cells sorted from blood, obtained in a trial of the OX40 agonist ivuxolimab. The source of these receptors is an adult with an advanced solid tumor such as melanoma, head and neck, liver or kidney cancer. The CDR3 runs from the conserved cysteine through the conserved F or W. D genes are given only for firm matches. Not every row has a clone size; where given, it reads once, few, many or a size class.

>NA|NA|TRBV18|TRBJ1-1
CASSPRMNTEAFF
TGTGCCAGCTCACCAAGAATGAACACTGAAGCTTTCTTT
>NA|NA|TRBV5-1|TRBJ2-3
CASSLADGGLRTDTQYF
TGCGCCAGCAGCTTGGCCGATGGGGGTCTGCGGACAGATACGCAGTATTTT
>NA|TRBD2|TRBV5-6|TRBJ2-2
CASSFWTSGTPGTGELFF
TGTGCCAGCAGCTTTTGGACTAGCGGGACCCCGGGCACCGGGGAGCTGTTTTTT
>NA|NA|TRBV6-1|TRBJ2-1
CASSGLSHNEQFF
TGTGCCAGCAGTGGTCTGTCCCACAATGAGCAGTTCTTC
>few|NA|TRBV30|TRBJ1-1
CAWSRVVGDTEAFF
TGTGCCTGGAGCCGGGTGGTTGGTGATACTGAAGCTTTCTTT
>NA|TRBD1|TRBV6-1|TRBJ1-2
CASSTKQGANYGYTF
TGTGCCAGCAGCACCAAACAGGGGGCTAACTATGGCTACACCTTC
>NA|NA|TRBV5-4|TRBJ2-1
CASSPGTETAEQFF
TGTGCCAGCAGCCCAGGGACGGAGACAGCTGAGCAGTTCTTC
>NA|TRBD1|TRBV2|TRBJ1-5
CASSVRQGDQPQHF
TGTGCCAGCAGTGTTCGACAGGGCGATCAGCCCCAGCATTTT
>NA|NA|TRBV9|TRBJ2-5
CASSRDFQETQYF
TGTGCCAGCAGCCGGGACTTTCAAGAGACCCAGTACTTC
>NA|NA|TRBV18|TRBJ2-7
CAGSRNTVTISEQYF
TGTGCCGGCTCGCGAAACACGGTGACTATTTCCGAGCAGTACTTC
>NA|NA|TRBV5-1|TRBJ2-3
CASFQTGDTQYF
TGCGCCAGCTTCCAGACCGGAGATACGCAGTATTTT
>few|NA|TRBV29-1|TRBJ1-1
CSVEETENTEAFF
TGCAGCGTGGAAGAGACAGAGAACACTGAAGCTTTCTTT
>NA|TRBD1|TRBV6-5|TRBJ2-7
CASSYDRDSYEQYF
TGTGCCAGCAGCTACGACAGGGACTCCTACGAGCAGTACTTC
>few|NA|TRBV19|TRBJ1-1
CASTRTGNTEAFF
TGTGCCAGTACCCGAACAGGGAACACTGAAGCTTTCTTT
>NA|TRBD1|TRBV2|TRBJ2-3
CASSEQGDTQYF
TGTGCCAGCAGTGAACAGGGGGACACGCAGTATTTT
>NA|NA|TRBV7-2|TRBJ1-1
CASSLAGNTEAFF
TGTGCCAGCAGCTTAGCGGGGAACACTGAAGCTTTCTTT
>NA|TRBD1|TRBV7-6|TRBJ1-4
CASSLTILSRGQKNEKLFF
TGTGCCAGCAGCTTAACAATCTTATCTCGGGGACAGAAAAATGAAAAACTGTTTTTT
>NA|TRBD1|TRBV5-1|TRBJ2-5
CASSGGTGGYQETQYF
TGCGCCAGCAGCGGAGGGACAGGGGGATACCAAGAGACCCAGTACTTC
>NA|NA|TRBV7-3|TRBJ1-6
CASSFDGDSPLHF
TGTGCCAGCAGCTTCGATGGTGATTCACCCCTCCACTTT
>NA|TRBD2|TRBV7-2|TRBJ2-1
CASSFSGSSYNEQFF
TGTGCCAGCAGCTTTAGCGGGAGCTCCTACAATGAGCAGTTCTTC
>NA|NA|TRBV5-1|TRBJ2-1
CASSSAPGPRENEQFF
TGCGCCAGCAGCTCAGCCCCGGGGCCAAGGGAGAATGAGCAGTTCTTC
>NA|NA|TRBV6-4|TRBJ2-1
CASSEAGNNEQFF
TGTGCCAGCAGTGAGGCGGGAAACAATGAGCAGTTCTTC
>NA|NA|TRBV6-6|TRBJ1-4
CASSYWGLGRAEKLFF
TGTGCCAGCAGTTACTGGGGGTTGGGGAGGGCGGAAAAACTGTTTTTT
>few|NA|TRBV15|TRBJ2-2
CATSRDGEPTGELFF
TGTGCCACCAGCAGAGATGGGGAACCCACCGGGGAGCTGTTTTTT
>once|TRBD1|TRBV29-1|TRBJ2-7
CSVLTGTGAYEQYF
TGCAGCGTCCTCACCGGGACAGGGGCCTACGAGCAGTACTTC
>NA|TRBD2|TRBV5-4|TRBJ2-3
CATLRQASGRSTDTQYF
TGTGCCACGCTTCGACAGGCTAGCGGGCGGAGCACAGATACGCAGTATTTT
>NA|NA|TRBV14|TRBJ1-1
CASSQDRNTEAFF
TGTGCCAGCAGCCAAGATCGGAACACTGAAGCTTTCTTT
>few|TRBD1|TRBV19|TRBJ2-1
CASSTGTGNNEQFF
TGTGCCAGTAGCACCGGGACAGGGAACAATGAGCAGTTCTTC
>NA|NA|TRBV11-2|TRBJ2-3
CASSLAPAYALGQDTQYF
TGTGCCAGCAGCTTAGCCCCCGCATACGCACTGGGCCAAGATACGCAGTATTTT
>NA|NA|TRBV18|TRBJ2-3
CASSPSSTDTQYF
TGTGCCAGCTCACCGTCCAGCACAGATACGCAGTATTTT
>NA|TRBD1|TRBV5-1|TRBJ2-3
CASSLGGLGTDTQYF
TGCGCCAGCAGCTTAGGGGGCCTGGGCACAGATACGCAGTATTTT
>NA|TRBD1|TRBV27|TRBJ1-1
CASRLRDRGNTEAFF
TGTGCCAGCAGGCTGAGGGACAGGGGGAATACTGAAGCTTTCTTT
>NA|NA|TRBV5-1|TRBJ2-7
CASSMASTSYEQYF
TGCGCCAGCAGCATGGCGTCAACCTCCTACGAGCAGTACTTC
>NA|NA|TRBV28|TRBJ1-5
CASIPPWGGNQPQHF
TGTGCCAGCATCCCCCCCTGGGGGGGGAATCAGCCCCAGCATTTT
>NA|TRBD2|TRBV7-9|TRBJ2-3
CASSPGLAQTDTQYF
TGTGCCAGCAGTCCGGGACTAGCACAGACAGATACGCAGTATTTT
>NA|NA|TRBV2|TRBJ2-7
CASSGQGRGEQYF
TGTGCCAGCAGTGGGCAGGGTCGGGGCGAGCAGTACTTC
>NA|TRBD1|TRBV6-1|TRBJ2-3
CASIPGQGAGDTQYF
TGTGCCAGCATTCCGGGACAGGGGGCCGGAGATACGCAGTATTTT
>NA|NA|TRBV9|TRBJ1-2
CASSPRGGRYGYTF
TGTGCCAGCAGCCCCCGAGGGGGAAGGTATGGCTACACCTTC
>NA|TRBD1|TRBV30|TRBJ1-4
CAWRVGRGAEKLFF
TGTGCCTGGAGAGTGGGCAGGGGGGCTGAAAAACTGTTTTTT
>NA|NA|TRBV7-9|TRBJ2-6
CASSPRAGLGTGANVLTF
TGTGCCAGCAGTCCGAGGGCAGGGTTAGGGACTGGGGCCAACGTCCTGACTTTC
>NA|TRBD2|TRBV9|TRBJ2-5
CASSVSGRGETQYF
TGTGCCAGCAGCGTAAGCGGGAGAGGAGAGACCCAGTACTTC
>NA|NA|TRBV20-1|TRBJ1-1
CSARIGEMAFF
TGCAGTGCTAGAATCGGGGAAATGGCTTTCTTT
>NA|NA|TRBV19|TRBJ1-3
CASTGRLSSGNTIYF
TGTGCCAGCACAGGGAGACTCAGCTCTGGAAACACCATATATTTT
>NA|NA|TRBV7-2|TRBJ2-1
CASSPTRQGLSYNEQFF
TGTGCCAGCAGCCCAACTCGCCAGGGTCTTTCCTACAATGAGCAGTTCTTC
>NA|NA|TRBV10-2|TRBJ1-2
CASSREGGYGYTF
TGCGCCAGCAGTAGGGAGGGAGGGTATGGCTACACCTTC
>once|NA|TRBV7-2|TRBJ1-1
CASRRTGGPTEAFF
TGTGCCAGCAGACGCACGGGGGGCCCCACTGAAGCTTTCTTT
>few|NA|TRBV10-3|TRBJ1-1
CAISGSMNTEAFF
TGTGCCATCAGCGGGAGTATGAACACTGAAGCTTTCTTT
>once|NA|TRBV5-1|TRBJ1-6
CASSTGRTNSPLHF
TGCGCCAGCAGCACCGGACGTACAAATTCACCCCTCCACTTT
>NA|TRBD1|TRBV7-6|TRBJ2-4
CASSRDSPPGIQYF
TGTGCCAGCAGCCGGGACAGTCCCCCGGGCATTCAGTACTTC
>NA|NA|TRBV19|TRBJ2-6
CASSGGAGANVLTF
TGTGCCAGTAGCGGGGGCGCTGGGGCCAACGTCCTGACTTTC
>NA|NA|TRBV7-9|TRBJ1-1
CASSPTVNTEAFF
TGTGCCAGCAGCCCGACGGTGAACACTGAAGCTTTCTTT